A selection of T cell receptor beta chains follows, all from one sample in a study of blood T cell repertoires in COVID-19. TCRdb's table, derived via immunoSEQ multiplex PCR, lists solely in-frame clones and lacks some. The sample lists about 35,000 clones; roughly 88% were seen once. The sequencing input was peripheral blood. The receptor source for this set is a woman between 65 and 79 years old with active COVID-19. Each CDR3 is given with its conserved first and last residue.

TRBJ1-2 TRBV6-1 14 CASSEALQGGGYTF
TRBJ2-5 TRBV3-1/TRBV3-2 17 CASSQGISGGSQETQYF
TRBJ2-1 TRBV11-1 12 CASSIESNEQFF
TRBJ2-5 TRBV29-1 19 CSVEMGTTGLAGSQETQYF
TRBJ2-5 TRBV7-2 15 CASSSGSGMEETQYF
TRBJ1-2 TRBV28 16 CASSLATQGGTRGYTF
TRBJ2-3 TRBV5-4 14 CASSFRGSAVTQYF
TRBJ2-3 TRBV3-1/TRBV3-2 15 CASSQSLAGTDTQYF
TRBJ1-5 TRBV7-9 12 CASAGVGQPQHF
TRBJ2-5 TRBV6-5 13 CASSLRREETQYF
TRBJ2-1 TRBV6-6 18 CASSPPPRGSPWFDEQFF
TRBJ1-1 TRBV7-3 13 CASSSIVNTEAFF
TRBJ1-1 TRBV24-1 13 CATSDPEGTGAFF
TRBJ1-2 TRBV2 13 CASSTGTGVGYTF
TRBJ2-7 TRBV9 13 CASSADSGDEQYF
TRBJ2-1 TRBV6-6 18 CASSPRTSGGAWWNEQFF
TRBJ1-1 TRBV7-2 13 CASSSWEATEAFF
TRBJ1-1 TRBV3-1/TRBV3-2 13 CASNNRDSTEAFF
TRBJ1-3 TRBV5-1 15 CASSSTGVAGNTIYF